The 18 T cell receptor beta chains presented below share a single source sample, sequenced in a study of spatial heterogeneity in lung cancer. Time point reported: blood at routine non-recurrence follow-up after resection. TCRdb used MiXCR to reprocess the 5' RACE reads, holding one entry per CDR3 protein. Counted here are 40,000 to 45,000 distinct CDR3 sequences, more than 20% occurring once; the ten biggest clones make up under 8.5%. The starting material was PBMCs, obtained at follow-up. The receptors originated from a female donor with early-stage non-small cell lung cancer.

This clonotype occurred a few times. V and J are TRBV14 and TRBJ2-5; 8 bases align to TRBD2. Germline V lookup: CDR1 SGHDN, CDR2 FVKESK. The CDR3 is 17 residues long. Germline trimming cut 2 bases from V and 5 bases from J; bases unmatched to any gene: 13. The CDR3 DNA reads TGTGCCAGCAGCCAAAGTCCAAGCGGGAGCGCGTTGGAGACCCAGTACTTC. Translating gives CASSQSPSGSALETQYF.

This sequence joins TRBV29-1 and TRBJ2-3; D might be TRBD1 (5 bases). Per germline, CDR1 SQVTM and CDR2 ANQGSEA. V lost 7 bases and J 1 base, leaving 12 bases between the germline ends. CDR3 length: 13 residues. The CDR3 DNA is TGCAGCGCCCAGGGCCCAGGCACAGATACGCAGTATTTT. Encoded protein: CSAQGPGTDTQYF.

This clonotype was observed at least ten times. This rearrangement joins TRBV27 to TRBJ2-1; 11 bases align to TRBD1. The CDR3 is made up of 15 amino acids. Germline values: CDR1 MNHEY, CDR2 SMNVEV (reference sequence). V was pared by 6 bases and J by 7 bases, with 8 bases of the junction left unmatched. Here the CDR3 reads CASSYPGQGVNEQFF. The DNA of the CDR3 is TGTGCCAGCAGCTATCCGGGACAGGGGGTAAATGAGCAGTTCTTC.

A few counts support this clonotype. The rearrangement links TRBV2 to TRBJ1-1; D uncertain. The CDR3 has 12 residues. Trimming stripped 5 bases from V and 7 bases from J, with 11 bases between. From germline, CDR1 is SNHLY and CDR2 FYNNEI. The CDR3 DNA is TGTGCCAGCAGTCGTCGGGTGGGTGAAGCTTTCTTT. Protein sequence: CASSRRVGEAFF.

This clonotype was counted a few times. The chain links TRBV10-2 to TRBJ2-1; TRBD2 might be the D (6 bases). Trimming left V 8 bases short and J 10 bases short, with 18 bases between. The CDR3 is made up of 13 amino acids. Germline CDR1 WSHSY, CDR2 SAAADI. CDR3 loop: CASLGLAEGEQFF. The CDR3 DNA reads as TGCGCCAGCTTGGGACTCGCAGAAGGGGAGCAGTTCTTC.

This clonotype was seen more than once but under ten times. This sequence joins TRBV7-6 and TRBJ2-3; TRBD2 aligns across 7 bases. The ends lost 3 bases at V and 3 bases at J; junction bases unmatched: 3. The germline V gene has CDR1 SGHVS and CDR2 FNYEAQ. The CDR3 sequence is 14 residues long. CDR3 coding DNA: TGTGCCAGCAGCTTCTCGGGAGGAACAGATACGCAGTATTTT. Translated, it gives CASSFSGGTDTQYF.

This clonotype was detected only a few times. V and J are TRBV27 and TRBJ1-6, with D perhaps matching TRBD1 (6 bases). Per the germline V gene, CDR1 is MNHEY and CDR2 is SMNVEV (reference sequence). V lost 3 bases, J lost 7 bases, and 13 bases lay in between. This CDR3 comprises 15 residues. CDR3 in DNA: TGTGCCAGCAGTTTGAGTTGGACAGCAAATTCACCCCTCCACTTT. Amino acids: CASSLSWTANSPLHF.

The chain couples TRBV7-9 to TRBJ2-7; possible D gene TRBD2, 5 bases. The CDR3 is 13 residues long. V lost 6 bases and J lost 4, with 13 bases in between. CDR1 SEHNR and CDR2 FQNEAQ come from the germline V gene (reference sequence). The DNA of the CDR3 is TGTGCCAGCAGAGGGCGGGCGGTTTACGAGCAGTACTTC. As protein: CASRGRAVYEQYF.

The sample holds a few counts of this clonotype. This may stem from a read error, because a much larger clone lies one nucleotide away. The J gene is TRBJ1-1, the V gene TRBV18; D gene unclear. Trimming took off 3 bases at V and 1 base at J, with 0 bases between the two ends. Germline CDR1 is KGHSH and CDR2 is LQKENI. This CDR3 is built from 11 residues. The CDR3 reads CASSPNTEAFF. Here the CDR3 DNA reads TGTGCCAGCTCACCGAACACTGAAGCTTTCTTT.

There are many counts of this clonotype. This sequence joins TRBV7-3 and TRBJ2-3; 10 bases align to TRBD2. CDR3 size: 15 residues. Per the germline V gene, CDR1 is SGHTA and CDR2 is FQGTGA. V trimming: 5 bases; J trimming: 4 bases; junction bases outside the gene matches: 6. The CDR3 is CASSRAGGSSDTQYF. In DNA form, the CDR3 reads TGTGCCAGCAGCCGAGCGGGAGGGTCCTCAGATACGCAGTATTTT.

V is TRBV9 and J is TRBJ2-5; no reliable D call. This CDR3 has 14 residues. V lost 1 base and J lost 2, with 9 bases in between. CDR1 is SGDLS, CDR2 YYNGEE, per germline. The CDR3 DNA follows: TGTGCCAGCAGCGTAAGGGCAGAACAAGAGACCCAGTACTTC. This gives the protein CASSVRAEQETQYF. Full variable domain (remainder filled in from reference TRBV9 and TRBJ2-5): DSGVTQTPKHLITATGQRVTLRCSPRSGDLSVYWYQQSLDQGLQFLIQYYNGEERAKGNILERFSAQQFPDLHSELNLSSLELGDSALYFCASSVRAEQETQYFGPGTRLLVL.

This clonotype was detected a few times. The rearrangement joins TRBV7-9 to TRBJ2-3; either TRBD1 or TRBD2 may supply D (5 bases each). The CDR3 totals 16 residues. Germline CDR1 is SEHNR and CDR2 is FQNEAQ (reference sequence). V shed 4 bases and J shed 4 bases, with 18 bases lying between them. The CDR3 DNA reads TGTGCCAGCAGCTGGGCCCCCGGGGTGGGGCCAGATACGCAGTATTTT. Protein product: CASSWAPGVGPDTQYF.

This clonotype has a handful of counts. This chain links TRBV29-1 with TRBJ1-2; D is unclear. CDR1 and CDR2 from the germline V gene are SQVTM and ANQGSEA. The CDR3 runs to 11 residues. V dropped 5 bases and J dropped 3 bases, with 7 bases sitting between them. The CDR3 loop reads CSVMKDYGYTF. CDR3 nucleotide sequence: TGCAGCGTTATGAAGGACTATGGCTACACCTTC.

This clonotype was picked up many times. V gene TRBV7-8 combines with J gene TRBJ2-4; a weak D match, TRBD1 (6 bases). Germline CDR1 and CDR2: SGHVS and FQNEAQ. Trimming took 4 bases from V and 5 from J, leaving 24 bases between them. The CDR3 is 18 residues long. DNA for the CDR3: TGTGCCAGCAGCTCCAAATGGGTACCGGGACATCTCCAAAACATTCAGTACTTC. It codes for CASSSKWVPGHLQNIQYF.

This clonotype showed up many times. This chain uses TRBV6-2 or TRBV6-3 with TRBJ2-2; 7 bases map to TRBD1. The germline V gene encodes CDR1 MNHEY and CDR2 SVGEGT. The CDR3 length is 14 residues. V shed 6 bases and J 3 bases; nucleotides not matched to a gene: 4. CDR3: CASRPTGDTGELFF. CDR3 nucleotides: TGTGCCAGCAGACCCACAGGGGACACCGGGGAGCTGTTTTTT.

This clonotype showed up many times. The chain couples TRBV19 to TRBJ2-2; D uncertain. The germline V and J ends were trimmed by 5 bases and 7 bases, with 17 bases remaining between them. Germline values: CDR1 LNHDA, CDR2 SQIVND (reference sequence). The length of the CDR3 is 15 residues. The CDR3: CASSPHKERFGELFF. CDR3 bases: TGTGCCAGTAGTCCGCACAAGGAGAGGTTCGGGGAGCTGTTTTTT.

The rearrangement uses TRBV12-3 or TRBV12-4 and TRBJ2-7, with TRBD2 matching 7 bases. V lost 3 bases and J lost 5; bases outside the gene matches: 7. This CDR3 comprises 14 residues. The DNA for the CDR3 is TGTGCCAGCAGTTTTGCGGGAGAAATCCACGAGCAGTACTTC. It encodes CASSFAGEIHEQYF.

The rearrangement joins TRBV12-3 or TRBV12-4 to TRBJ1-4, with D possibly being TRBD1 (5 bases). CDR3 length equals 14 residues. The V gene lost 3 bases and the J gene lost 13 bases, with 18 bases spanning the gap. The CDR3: CASSFFQGRATLFF. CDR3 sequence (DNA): TGTGCCAGCAGTTTCTTTCAGGGAAGGGCAACACTGTTTTTT.